A single sample is the source of the 26 T cell receptor beta chains below, sequenced in a study of blood T cell repertoires in COVID-19. Profiling relied on immunoSEQ multiplex PCR, and the TCRdb table lists in-frame clones only, not all of them. Of some 100,000 clones in the sample, around 89% were seen once. The sample taken for sequencing was peripheral blood. The receptors were sampled from an elderly woman with active COVID-19.

There are a few counts of this clone. V usage is TRBV27 and J usage is TRBJ1-2; 12 nucleotides align to TRBD1. This CDR3 spans 15 amino acids. The J segment lost 4 bases and the V segment lost 5 bases, leaving 5 bases of the junction unmatched. Looked up from germline, CDR1 is MNHEY and CDR2 is SMNVEV (reference sequence). The CDR3 loop reads CASSPGTGGFYGYTF. The CDR3 DNA is TGTGCCAGCAGTCCCGGGACAGGGGGCTTCTATGGCTACACCTTC.

The rearrangement joins TRBV27 to TRBJ2-7; 7 bases align to TRBD1. Germline V gene data show CDR1 as MNHEY and CDR2 as SMNVEV (reference sequence). This CDR3 is 14 amino acids long. V lost 3 bases and J lost 2; bases outside the gene matches: 4. The CDR3: CASSFQGQTYEQYF. Written as DNA, the CDR3 is TGTGCCAGCAGTTTCCAGGGACAGACCTACGAGCAGTACTTC.

This clone was observed a few times. V usage is TRBV13 and J usage is TRBJ2-7, with 9 bases fitting TRBD1. J gave up 2 bases and V 5 bases, and 7 bases lay outside the gene matches. The CDR3 totals 15 residues. Per germline, CDR1 PRHDT and CDR2 FYEKMQ (reference sequence). For the CDR3, the DNA is TGTGCCAGCAGCCAAGCCGGGACAGGGCCCTACGAGCAGTACTTC. Protein product: CASSQAGTGPYEQYF.

V is TRBV15 and J is TRBJ1-2; no clear D. This CDR3 contains 14 residues. Germline CDR1 and CDR2: LNHNV and YYDKDF (reference sequence). The V and J ends lost 3 bases and 4 bases respectively, with 12 bases between them. The CDR3 nucleotides are TGTGCCACCAGCAGTCACTCTGGAGCCTATGGCTACACCTTC. The encoded protein is CATSSHSGAYGYTF.

The chain links TRBV28 to TRBJ2-5; 9 bases fit TRBD1. The CDR3 extends over 14 amino acids. Looked up from germline, CDR1 is MDHEN and CDR2 is SYDVKM. V was pared by 5 bases and J by 5 bases, with 6 bases of the junction left unmatched. The CDR3 region has the DNA TGTGCCAGCAGTCGTAACAGGGGGCAGGAGACCCAGTACTTC. Translation gives CASSRNRGQETQYF.

The sample holds one count of this clone. The chain joins TRBV4-2 to TRBJ2-5; D gene unclear. V gave up 1 base and J gave up 3 bases, with 6 bases separating them. Germline CDR1 is LGHNA and CDR2 is YNFKEQ. CDR3 length: 13 residues. CDR3 loop: CASSQAEKETQYF. The CDR3 DNA is TGTGCCAGCAGCCAAGCGGAGAAAGAGACCCAGTACTTC.

This clone was observed a handful of times. V and J are TRBV18 and TRBJ2-2, with TRBD2 identical over 7 bases. Germline CDR1 KGHSH, CDR2 LQKENI. V lost 2 bases, J lost 5 bases, and 5 bases stayed unmatched. The CDR3 has 15 amino acids. Here the CDR3 DNA reads TGTGCCAGCTCACCAGTAGCGGGCAGGACCGGGGAGCTGTTTTTT. It yields the protein CASSPVAGRTGELFF.

The chain combines TRBV5-1 with TRBJ2-7; TRBD1 matches at 8 bases. V gave up 0 bases and J gave up 6 bases; unmatched junction bases: 8. The CDR3 contains 15 residues. CDR1 and CDR2 (germline): SGHRS, YFSETQ. DNA for the CDR3: TGCGCCAGCAGCTTGGAGGCAGGGGGCGAGGGCGAGCAGTACTTC. Its protein is CASSLEAGGEGEQYF.

The chain employs TRBV5-4 and TRBJ1-1; D is possibly TRBD1 (6 bases). The CDR3 spans 17 residues. CDR1 is SGHNT, CDR2 YYREEE, per germline (reference sequence). Trimming pared 0 bases from V and 0 bases from J, leaving 15 bases between. The CDR3 DNA follows: TGTGCCAGCAGCTTGGACAGGGTTGGGATCATGAACACTGAAGCTTTCTTT. Translated: CASSLDRVGIMNTEAFF.

The V and J genes are TRBV11-2 and TRBJ2-3; D not certain. The CDR3 extends over 14 amino acids. V was shortened by 5 bases and J by 0 bases, with 9 bases between the two germline ends. CDR1 SGHAT and CDR2 FQNNGV come from the germline V gene. CDR3 coding DNA: TGTGCCAGCAGCCCCGCCCGGAGCACAGATACGCAGTATTTT. This gives the protein CASSPARSTDTQYF.

This chain joins TRBV6-1 and TRBJ2-3; a weak D match, TRBD2 (5 bases). The CDR3 length is 15 residues. The germline V gene has CDR1 MNHNS and CDR2 SASEGT. Trimming pared 6 bases from V and 3 bases from J, leaving 16 bases between. CDR3 residues: CASSKDSPETDTQYF. Written as DNA, the CDR3 is TGTGCCAGCAGCAAGGACTCTCCCGAGACAGATACGCAGTATTTT.

The rearrangement uses TRBV18 and TRBJ1-3; 9 positions match TRBD1. Germline values: CDR1 KGHSH, CDR2 LQKENI. The CDR3 totals 16 residues. Losses at the gene ends were 3 bases for V and 0 bases for J; bases not matched to a gene: 3. The CDR3 is CASSPTGGDSGNTIYF. CDR3 in DNA: TGTGCCAGCTCACCCACAGGGGGCGACTCTGGAAACACCATATATTTT.

The chain links TRBV6-5 to TRBJ1-1, with D unresolved. Trimming took off 1 base at V and 1 base at J, with 7 bases between the two ends. Germline V gives CDR1 MNHEY, CDR2 SVGAGI. This CDR3 comprises 14 residues. CDR3: CASSYWPENTEAFF. The CDR3 coding sequence is TGTGCCAGCAGTTACTGGCCAGAGAACACTGAAGCTTTCTTT.

The DNA for the CDR3 is TGTGCCAGCAGCCAAGATCAAGGGGCGGGGACGGATGAGCAGTTCTTC. It codes for CASSQDQGAGTDEQFF. The rearrangement uses TRBV4-2 and TRBJ2-1; D perhaps matches TRBD2 (6 bases). CDR1 LGHNA and CDR2 YNFKEQ come from the germline V gene. This CDR3 has 16 residues. V gave up 0 bases and J gave up 8 bases, with 17 bases separating them.

This clone was observed once. This chain uses TRBV30 with TRBJ2-7; tentatively, D is TRBD1 (5 bases). The CDR3 is made up of 14 amino acids. Trimming removed 2 bases at V and 3 bases at J, with 14 bases between. Per germline, CDR1 GTSNPN and CDR2 SVGIG (reference sequence). The CDR3 DNA reads TGTGCCTGGAGTAAGGGTGGGGCTGACTACGAGCAGTACTTC. Encoded protein: CAWSKGGADYEQYF.

The gene calls are TRBV18 and TRBJ2-3; weak D call: TRBD1 (6 bases). V was shortened by 5 bases and J by 7 bases, with 22 bases between the two germline ends. The CDR3 is 16 residues long. CDR1 is KGHSH, CDR2 LQKENI, per germline. CDR3 sequence reads: CASSSQAGVGKNTQYF. The CDR3 DNA reads TGTGCCAGCTCATCCCAGGCAGGGGTGGGGAAGAATACGCAGTATTTT.

The chain combines TRBV4-2 with TRBJ2-2, with 12 bases matching TRBD2. CDR1 is LGHNA and CDR2 is YNFKEQ in the germline V gene. Unmatched junction bases numbered 6, after V lost 1 base and J lost 6 bases. The CDR3 is made up of 17 amino acids. The CDR3 coding sequence is TGTGCCAGCAGCCAAGCCCCGACTAGCGGGAGCCCCGGGGAGCTGTTTTTT. Its translation: CASSQAPTSGSPGELFF.

The chain couples TRBV5-1 to TRBJ1-5; 9 nucleotides line up with TRBD1. CDR3 length: 16 residues. Germline V gene lookup returns CDR1 SGHRS and CDR2 YFSETQ. Trimming at V came to 4 bases and at J to 2 bases, leaving 7 bases not matched to a gene. For the CDR3, the DNA is TGCGCCAGCAGCCCGACAGGGGGGAATGGCAATCAGCCCCAGCATTTT. It translates to CASSPTGGNGNQPQHF.

The chain joins TRBV4-3 to TRBJ2-7; the match to TRBD2 covers 8 bases. With V trimmed by 0 bases and J by 2 bases, 9 bases remained unmatched. The CDR3 length is 17 residues. CDR1 and CDR2 from the germline V gene are LGHNA and YSLEER. This CDR3 is CASSQDGGPGLAYEQYF. The CDR3 DNA reads as TGCGCCAGCAGCCAAGATGGGGGTCCGGGACTAGCCTACGAGCAGTACTTC.

The chain uses TRBV7-9 and TRBJ1-1, with TRBD1 matching over 12 bases. Unmatched junction bases numbered 6, after V lost 1 base and J lost 3 bases. The CDR3 covers 17 residues. Germline CDR1 reads SEHNR; CDR2 reads FQNEAQ (reference sequence). CDR3 in DNA: TGTGCCAGCAGCTTAGTCCCGGGACAGGGGGCGTACACTGAAGCTTTCTTT. Translated: CASSLVPGQGAYTEAFF.

The chain combines TRBV3-1 (or the pseudogene TRBV3-2) with TRBJ2-1, with 7 bases identical to TRBD2. The germline gives CDR1 LGHDT, CDR2 YNNKEL (reference sequence). This CDR3 has 13 residues. The J segment lost 10 bases and the V segment lost 2 bases, leaving 5 bases of the junction unmatched. The CDR3 nucleotides read TGTGCCAGCAGCCAATGGAATAGCGGGGAGCAGTTCTTC. It specifies CASSQWNSGEQFF.

The V and J genes are TRBV2 and TRBJ2-2; weak D call: TRBD1 (6 bases). This CDR3 region has 14 residues. V was shortened by 6 bases and J by 2 bases, with 10 bases between the two germline ends. CDR1 is SNHLY and CDR2 is FYNNEI in the germline V gene. CDR3 region: CASRNRVNTGELFF. The CDR3 coding sequence is TGTGCCAGCAGGAACAGGGTTAACACCGGGGAGCTGTTTTTT.

V and J are TRBV6-6 and TRBJ2-7; TRBD1 agrees at 7 bases. This CDR3 has 15 amino acids. V was clipped by 6 bases and J by 2 bases; unmatched bases: 10. Germline V gives CDR1 MNHNY, CDR2 SVGAGI (reference sequence). The CDR3 is CASSNRGQGPYEQYF. CDR3 sequence (DNA): TGTGCCAGCAGCAATAGGGGGCAGGGTCCCTACGAGCAGTACTTC.

This clone was recorded only once. This same CDR3 is encoded by further DNA sequences in the sample. CDR3 protein: CASSQVMGGNQPQHF. CDR3 sequence (DNA): TGCGCCAGCAGCCAAGTGATGGGAGGCAATCAGCCCCAGCATTTT. The chain recombines TRBV4-3 with TRBJ1-5; D call uncertain. The V gene's germline CDR1 is LGHNA and CDR2 YSLEER. This CDR3 spans 15 amino acids. V lost 1 base and J 2 bases, leaving 9 bases between the germline ends.

This clone appeared a single time. This rearrangement joins TRBV7-3 to TRBJ2-2; a weak D match, TRBD1 (5 bases). The CDR3 sequence is 13 residues long. Trimming stripped 3 bases from V and 6 bases from J, with 8 bases between. Germline V gene data show CDR1 as SGHTA and CDR2 as FQGTGA. CDR3 bases: TGTGCCAGCAGCTTTACAGGTTCCGGGGAGCTGTTTTTT. Translated: CASSFTGSGELFF.

The chain carries TRBV5-6 and TRBJ2-1; the match to TRBD2 covers 10 bases. CDR1 is SGHDT and CDR2 is YYEEEE in the germline V gene. This CDR3 has 15 residues. The V and J ends lost 6 bases and 3 bases, in that order; junction bases with no gene match: 6. The CDR3 is CASNKREGDYNEQFF. The CDR3 nucleotides are TGTGCCAGCAACAAGCGGGAGGGTGACTACAATGAGCAGTTCTTC.